Presented here are 32 T cell receptor beta chains from one specimen sequenced in a study of cytomegalovirus exposure and HLA in healthy donors. The PCR ran on 60 Vbeta and 13 Jbeta primers. The protocol was immunoSEQ multiplex PCR, while the TCRdb copy is restricted to in-frame clones and leaves out a portion. The sample has roughly 80,000 clones, around two thirds seen once. Sequencing input: PBMCs. These TCRs come from a woman aged 50 to 60 in good health and CMV-seropositive.

V usage is TRBV7-9 and J usage is TRBJ2-2, with 7 bases fitting TRBD1. The ends lost 5 bases at V and 6 bases at J; junction bases unmatched: 6. The V gene's germline CDR1 is SEHNR and CDR2 FQNEAQ (reference sequence). The CDR3 extends over 14 amino acids. The CDR3 bases are TGTGCCAGCAGCGCAGACAGGGTAGCCGGGGAGCTGTTTTTT. Residues: CASSADRVAGELFF.

The chain uses TRBV9 and TRBJ1-2, with D perhaps TRBD1 (6 bases). The CDR3 length is 12 residues. Trimming took off 3 bases at V and 8 bases at J, with 11 bases between the two ends. The germline CDR1 and CDR2 sequences are SGDLS and YYNGEE. CDR3 in DNA: TGTGCCAGCAGCGCTACAGGGTCCGGCTACACCTTC. Translating it yields CASSATGSGYTF.

This clone occurred a few times. One end of the junction is discordant with germline, which a read error may explain. The rearrangement uses TRBV7-9 and TRBJ1-1; D ambiguous. Germline CDR1 and CDR2: SEHNR and FQNEAQ (reference sequence). This CDR3 comprises 16 residues. The DNA of the CDR3 is TGTTCCAGCAGCTTACCGCCACGGGATGGGAACACTGAAGCTTTCTTT. Translated, it gives CSSSLPPRDGNTEAFF.

The rearrangement uses TRBV6-1 and TRBJ1-6, with 7 bases lining up with TRBD1. V lost 4 bases, J lost 10 bases, and 7 bases stayed unmatched. Germline values: CDR1 MNHNS, CDR2 SASEGT. The CDR3 totals 14 residues. Here the CDR3 reads CASSGDRALSPLHF. The CDR3 nucleotides are TGTGCCAGCAGTGGGGACAGAGCTTTATCACCCCTCCACTTT.

The table lists this clone with a few counts. The chain couples TRBV5-6 to TRBJ1-3; no reliable D call. The CDR3 runs 12 residues. CDR1 is SGHDT, CDR2 YYEEEE, per germline. Trimming cost V 1 base and J 4 bases, with 3 bases left between them. In DNA, the CDR3 is TGTGCCAGCAGCTTGCCGGGAAACACCATATATTTT. It yields the protein CASSLPGNTIYF.

About this clone itself: A junction boundary mismatches the germline segment, possibly from a read error. V usage is TRBV5-1 and J usage is TRBJ2-5, with 8 bases lining up with TRBD1. The end of the DNA aligns better with TRBJ2-7, so the J call may be wrong. The CDR3 is made up of 14 amino acids. Germline loops: CDR1 SGHRS, CDR2 YFSETQ. The CDR3 DNA reads TGCGCCAGCACCTTGTGGACAGGGAAGGACGAGCAGTACTTC. It translates to CASTLWTGKDEQYF.

This clone occurred once. This chain joins TRBV5-6 and TRBJ1-4, with 9 positions matching TRBD1. Trimming took 0 bases from V and 5 from J; bases not matched to a gene: 11. Germline V gene lookup returns CDR1 SGHDT and CDR2 YYEEEE. The CDR3 covers 18 residues. The CDR3: CASSLAGETGTGNEKLFF. The CDR3 nucleotides are TGTGCCAGCAGCTTGGCGGGGGAAACCGGGACAGGGAATGAAAAACTGTTTTTT.

In its sample, this clone was seen a few times. The chain uses TRBV11-3 and TRBJ2-3; D call uncertain. The length of the CDR3 is 14 residues. Germline V CDR1 and CDR2: SGHNT, YENEEA. V lost 0 bases to trimming and J lost 4 bases, with 8 bases between them. CDR3 DNA sequence: TGTGCCAGCAGCTTAGATCCAGTTGCAGATACGCAGTATTTT. This sequence encodes CASSLDPVADTQYF.

This clone occurred a few times. The germline gene is not matched at one end of the junction; a read error may be the cause. Other DNA variants within this sample encode the same CDR3. The V call is TRBV7-9, the J call TRBJ1-1; D unclear. This CDR3 is 12 amino acids long. CDR1 and CDR2 from the germline V gene are SEHNR and FQNEAQ (reference sequence). The CDR3 DNA sequence: TGTTCCAGCAGTCCAGGGAACACTGAAGCTTTCTTT. Its translation: CSSSPGNTEAFF.

Concerning this clone: Other DNA sequences in this sample translate to the same CDR3. The rearrangement links TRBV6-1 to TRBJ2-7, with 9 nucleotides matching TRBD1. In germline, CDR1 is MNHNS, CDR2 SASEGT. The length of the CDR3 is 12 residues. V shed 6 bases, J shed 4 bases, and the junction held 1 base outside the gene matches. CDR3 in DNA: TGTGCCAGCAGGGACAGGGGATACGAGCAGTACGTC. It codes for CASRDRGYEQYV.

The chain links TRBV19 to TRBJ1-5; D is possibly TRBD1 (6 bases). Per the germline V gene, CDR1 is LNHDA and CDR2 is SQIVND (reference sequence). V was cut by 10 bases and J by 1 base, with 14 bases left in between. The CDR3 is made up of 14 amino acids. The CDR3 here is CATLDRTSNQPQHF. In nucleotides, the CDR3 is TGTGCCACCCTAGACAGGACAAGCAATCAGCCCCAGCATTTT.

The genes are TRBV18 and TRBJ1-1; no clear D gene. CDR1 is KGHSH and CDR2 is LQKENI in the germline V gene. The CDR3 is 15 residues long. The V gene lost 2 bases and the J gene lost 1 base, with 11 bases spanning the gap. Here the CDR3 DNA reads TGTGCCAGCTCACCATTACGGGTAGCGAACACTGAAGCTTTCTTT. It translates to CASSPLRVANTEAFF.

About this clone: An end of the junction does not agree with germline; a read error may underlie this. V gene TRBV6-1 combines with J gene TRBJ2-2; TRBD1 matches at 9 bases. The germline CDR1 and CDR2 sequences are MNHNS and SASEGT. The CDR3 is 16 amino acids. CDR3 nucleotides: TGTGCCAGCAGAGAAGGGGGACAGGGTCGGTCCGGGGAGCTGTTTTTT. It codes for CASREGGQGRSGELFF.

V is TRBV6-5 and J is TRBJ2-3, with a weak D call TRBD2 (5 bases). Per the germline V gene, CDR1 is MNHEY and CDR2 is SVGAGI. The V end was cut by 0 bases, the J end by 5 bases, with 6 bases between. CDR3 length equals 13 residues. The CDR3 region has the DNA TGTGCCAGCAGTTACTCGAGGGAAGATACGCAGTATTTT. Amino acid sequence: CASSYSREDTQYF.

This clone was recorded a few times. The rearrangement links TRBV14 to TRBJ1-2; D is perhaps TRBD1 (5 bases). Trimming left V 3 bases short and J 0 bases short, with 8 bases between. Germline values: CDR1 SGHDN, CDR2 FVKESK. There are 14 residues in the CDR3. CDR3 loop: CASSHGGTNYGYTF. CDR3 in DNA: TGTGCCAGCAGCCACGGGGGAACTAACTATGGCTACACCTTC.

This chain joins TRBV27 and TRBJ2-7, with D possibly being TRBD1 (5 bases). Trimming stripped 3 bases from V and 2 bases from J, with 17 bases between. This CDR3 has 16 residues. The germline CDR1 and CDR2 sequences are MNHEY and SMNVEV (reference sequence). CDR3 region: CASSFFKTGATYEQYF. CDR3 DNA sequence: TGTGCCAGCAGTTTTTTTAAAACAGGAGCTACCTACGAGCAGTACTTC.

This clone came up a few times. The V gene is TRBV7-9, the J gene TRBJ1-2, with D unresolved. Deletions cut 4 bases from V and 5 bases from J, with 14 bases between. Germline values: CDR1 SEHNR, CDR2 FQNEAQ (reference sequence). This CDR3 contains 14 residues. CDR3 in DNA: TGTGCCAGCAGCTCTACGGCGGCAGTTTATGGCTACACCTTC. As protein: CASSSTAAVYGYTF.

The chain is built from TRBV29-1 and TRBJ2-7; weak D call: TRBD1 (5 bases). The V end lost 3 bases, the J end lost 4 bases, and 10 bases lay between the germline ends. The CDR3 contains 12 residues. Germline assignment: CDR1 SQVTM and CDR2 ANQGSEA. The CDR3 region has the DNA TGCAGCGTTGAGAACAGGCCATACGAGCAGTACTTC. Its translation: CSVENRPYEQYF.

This clone was detected only a few times. CDR3 loop: CAISQGGNYGYTF. In nucleotides, the CDR3 is TGTGCCATCAGCCAAGGGGGTAACTATGGCTACACCTTC. V gene TRBV10-3 combines with J gene TRBJ1-2, with a possible D match to TRBD1 (6 bases). There are 13 residues in the CDR3. V was clipped by 6 bases and J by 1 base, with 9 bases between them. CDR1 is ENHRY, CDR2 SYGVKD, per germline.

The chain links TRBV5-1 to TRBJ2-7; 7 nucleotides agree with TRBD2. The CDR3 is 14 residues long. J was trimmed by 7 bases and V by 4 bases; bases with no gene match: 11. Germline CDR1 reads SGHRS; CDR2 reads YFSETQ. The DNA of the CDR3 is TGCGCCAGCAGCGGGGGGGACCTCGGGGGAGAGCAGTACTTC. Translation: CASSGGDLGGEQYF.

V usage is TRBV7-6 and J usage is TRBJ2-7; perhaps TRBD1 as D (6 bases). The V end was cut by 1 base, the J end by 0 bases, with 16 bases between. Germline V CDR1 and CDR2: SGHVS, FNYEAQ. This CDR3 spans 17 amino acids. CDR3 region: CASSLVKGQLSSYEQYF. CDR3 in DNA: TGTGCCAGCAGCTTAGTGAAAGGACAGTTAAGCTCCTACGAGCAGTACTTC.

This clone occurred once. The rearrangement links TRBV29-1 to TRBJ1-1; no definite D call. Between the trimmed V and J ends, which lost 5 bases and 5 bases, there was a span of 15 bases. The germline gives CDR1 SQVTM, CDR2 ANQGSEA. CDR3 length equals 13 residues. The CDR3 sequence is CSVPGTSRTEAFF. The CDR3 DNA reads TGCAGCGTTCCTGGTACGTCGAGGACTGAAGCTTTCTTT. Using reference TRBV29-1 and TRBJ1-1 for the parts outside the CDR3, the full variable domain is SAVISQKPSRDICQRGTSLTIQCQVDSQVTMMFWYRQQPGQSLTLIATANQGSEATYESGFVIDKFPISRPNLTFSTLTVSNMSPEDSSIYLCSVPGTSRTEAFFGQGTRLTVV.

This clone was found once. The V and J genes are TRBV27 and TRBJ2-3; 9 bases align to TRBD2. Losses at the gene ends were 4 bases for V and 2 bases for J; bases not matched to a gene: 7. The CDR3 runs to 16 residues. The germline CDR1 and CDR2 sequences are MNHEY and SMNVEV (reference sequence). CDR3 loop: CASSSPTSGYTDTQYF. The CDR3 region has the DNA TGTGCCAGCAGTTCCCCTACTAGCGGGTACACAGATACGCAGTATTTT.

This clone came up a few times. A far bigger clonotype differs at one base, so this is likely a read error. Other DNA sequences of this sample code for an identical CDR3. The chain links TRBV5-1 to TRBJ1-6; no clear D. The germline V and J ends were trimmed by 3 bases and 7 bases, with 2 bases remaining between them. The CDR3 has 11 amino acids. Germline assignment: CDR1 SGHRS and CDR2 YFSETQ. CDR3 DNA sequence: TGCGCCAGCAGCTCAAATTCACCCCTCCACTTT. Residues: CASSSNSPLHF. Together with reference TRBV5-1 and TRBJ1-6, the CDR3 gives the full variable domain: KAGVTQTPRYLIKTRGQQVTLSCSPISGHRSVSWYQQTPGQGLQFLFEYFSETQRNKGNFPGRFSGRQFSNSRSEMNVSTLELGDSALYLCASSSNSPLHFGNGTRLTVT.

This clone was picked up a small number of times. The J gene is TRBJ1-2, the V gene TRBV7-9; D ambiguous. V lost 1 base and J lost 5, with 11 bases in between. The CDR3 extends over 14 amino acids. Germline lookup yields CDR1 SEHNR and CDR2 FQNEAQ (reference sequence). CDR3 bases: TGTGCCAGCAGCTTAGGGGTACAGCTTTATGGCTACACCTTC. Residues: CASSLGVQLYGYTF.

The DNA of the CDR3 is TGTGCCATCAGTGAGTCGAAAGCGGGGGACACAGATACGCAGTATTTT. Translation gives CAISESKAGDTDTQYF. The chain employs TRBV10-3 and TRBJ2-3; 8 bases are shared with TRBD2. Germline lookup yields CDR1 ENHRY and CDR2 SYGVKD. The CDR3 extends over 16 amino acids. V gave up 0 bases and J gave up 2 bases; unmatched junction bases: 4.

The V call is TRBV16, the J call TRBJ1-1, with 10 bases matching TRBD1. CDR1 and CDR2 from the germline V gene are KGHSY and FQNENV. The CDR3 spans 14 residues. Unmatched junction bases numbered 4, after V lost 6 bases and J lost 3 bases. The DNA for the CDR3 is TGTGCCAGCAGTCCAGGACAGGGGGACACTGAAGCTTTCTTT. It is translated as CASSPGQGDTEAFF.

The chain employs TRBV7-2 and TRBJ1-2; D is possibly TRBD1 (6 bases). The length of the CDR3 is 14 residues. The germline V gene has CDR1 SGHTA and CDR2 FQGNSA. The V and J ends lost 5 bases and 4 bases respectively, with 14 bases between them. The CDR3 region is CASSKQQGGYGYTF. The CDR3 DNA reads as TGTGCCAGCAGCAAGCAACAGGGCGGCTATGGCTACACCTTC.

This clone showed up just a few times. J is TRBJ2-2 and V is TRBV10-2, with TRBD2 matching over 9 bases. Germline V CDR1 and CDR2: WSHSY, SAAADI. The V and J ends lost 7 bases and 1 base, in that order; junction bases with no gene match: 10. This CDR3 comprises 17 residues. CDR3 sequence: CASNGGGGRGNTGELFF. CDR3 DNA: TGCGCCAGCAACGGGGGGGGCGGGAGGGGGAACACCGGGGAGCTGTTTTTT.

A few counts support this clone. The V call is TRBV5-8, the J call TRBJ1-2; unclear D gene. CDR3 length: 14 residues. Germline V gives CDR1 SGHTS, CDR2 YDEGEE. V lost 1 base, J lost 5 bases, and 12 bases lay in between. CDR3: CASSLYTVTYGYTF. CDR3 coding DNA: TGTGCCAGCAGCTTGTATACCGTCACTTATGGCTACACCTTC.

This sequence joins TRBV7-6 and TRBJ1-5; no firm D call. Trimming shortened V by 1 base and J by 6 bases, and 16 bases separated the two germline ends. Per germline, CDR1 SGHVS and CDR2 FNYEAQ. The CDR3 spans 16 residues. CDR3 loop: CASSLVGGVESQPQHF. CDR3 DNA sequence: TGTGCCAGCAGCTTAGTAGGCGGGGTTGAGAGTCAGCCCCAGCATTTT.

The gene calls are TRBV6-4 and TRBJ1-2, with TRBD1 matching 8 bases. The CDR3 spans 15 residues. Germline V gene lookup returns CDR1 MRHNA and CDR2 SNTAGT. Germline trimming cut 4 bases from V and 6 bases from J; bases unmatched to any gene: 10. CDR3 nucleotide sequence: TGTGCCAGCAGTGTAGCACAGGGGGTAGAGGATGGCTACACCTTC. The encoded protein is CASSVAQGVEDGYTF.